A single TCR beta chain is shown here with its context. These data originate in a study of cytomegalovirus exposure and HLA in healthy donors. The germline gives CDR1 LNHNV, CDR2 YYDKDF (reference sequence). This CDR3 comprises 16 residues. V shed 1 base, J shed 8 bases, and the junction held 13 bases outside the gene matches. PCR employed 60 Vbeta and 13 Jbeta primers. TCRdb's copy holds only in-frame clones and misses some; the assay was immunoSEQ multiplex PCR. The profile shows tens of thousands of clones, 65% to 75% of them singletons. Sequencing was performed on PBMCs. The sequence was collected from a man aged 35-49 years in good health and CMV-seropositive. The rearrangement uses TRBV15 and TRBJ1-2, with 7 bases identical to TRBD1. Written as DNA, the CDR3 is TGTGCCACCAGCAGAGGAGGCGGGGACAGCGTTCTGGGCTACACCTTC. This sequence encodes CATSRGGGDSVLGYTF.